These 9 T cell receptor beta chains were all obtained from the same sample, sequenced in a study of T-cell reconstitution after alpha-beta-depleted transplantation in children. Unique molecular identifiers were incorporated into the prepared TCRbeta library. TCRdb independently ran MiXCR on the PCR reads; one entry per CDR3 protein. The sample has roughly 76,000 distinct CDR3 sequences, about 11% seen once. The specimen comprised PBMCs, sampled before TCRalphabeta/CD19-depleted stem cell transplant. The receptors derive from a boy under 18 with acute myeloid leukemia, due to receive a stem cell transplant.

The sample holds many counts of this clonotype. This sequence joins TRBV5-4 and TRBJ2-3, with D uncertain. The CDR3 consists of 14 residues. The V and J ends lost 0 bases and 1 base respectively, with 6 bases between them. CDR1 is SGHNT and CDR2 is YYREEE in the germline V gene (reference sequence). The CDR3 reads CASSLERGTDTQYF. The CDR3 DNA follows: TGTGCCAGCAGCTTGGAGCGAGGCACAGATACGCAGTATTTT.

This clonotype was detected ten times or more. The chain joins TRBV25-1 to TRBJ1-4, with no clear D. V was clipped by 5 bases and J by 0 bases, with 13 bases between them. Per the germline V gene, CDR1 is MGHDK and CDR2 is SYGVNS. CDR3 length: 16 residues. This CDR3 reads CASSKQSTSTNEKLFF. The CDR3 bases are TGTGCCAGCAGTAAACAGTCTACTTCAACTAATGAAAAACTGTTTTTT.

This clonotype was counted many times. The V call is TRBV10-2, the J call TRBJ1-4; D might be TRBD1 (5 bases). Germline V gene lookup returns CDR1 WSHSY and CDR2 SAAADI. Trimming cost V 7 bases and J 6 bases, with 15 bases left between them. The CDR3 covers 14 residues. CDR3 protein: CASIGGGEDEKLFF. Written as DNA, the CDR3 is TGCGCCAGCATCGGTGGGGGGGAGGATGAAAAACTGTTTTTT.

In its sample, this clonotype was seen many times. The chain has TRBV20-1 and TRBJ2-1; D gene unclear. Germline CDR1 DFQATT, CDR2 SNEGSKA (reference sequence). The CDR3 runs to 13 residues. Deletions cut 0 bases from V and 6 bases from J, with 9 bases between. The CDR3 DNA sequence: TGCAGTGCTAGAGATTCCCCCTCCAATGAGCAGTTCTTC. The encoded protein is CSARDSPSNEQFF.

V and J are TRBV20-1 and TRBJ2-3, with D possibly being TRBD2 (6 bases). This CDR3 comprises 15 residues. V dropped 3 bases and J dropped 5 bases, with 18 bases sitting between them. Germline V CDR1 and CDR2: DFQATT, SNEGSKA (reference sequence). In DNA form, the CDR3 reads TGCAGTGCTAGCCGTACTAGCCCGGTGGTAGATACGCAGTATTTT. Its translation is CSASRTSPVVDTQYF.

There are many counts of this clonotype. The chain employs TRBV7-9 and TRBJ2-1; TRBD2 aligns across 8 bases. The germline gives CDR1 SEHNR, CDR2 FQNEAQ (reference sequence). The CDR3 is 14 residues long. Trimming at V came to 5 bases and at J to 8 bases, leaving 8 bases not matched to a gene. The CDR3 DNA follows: TGTGCCAGCAGCGGATTGACTAGCGTCTATGAGCAGTTCTTC. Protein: CASSGLTSVYEQFF.

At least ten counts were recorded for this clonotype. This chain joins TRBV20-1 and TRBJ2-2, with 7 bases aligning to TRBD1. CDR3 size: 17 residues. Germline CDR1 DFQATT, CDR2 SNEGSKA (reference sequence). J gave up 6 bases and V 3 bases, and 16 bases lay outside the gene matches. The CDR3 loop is CSARNLPPGTGAGELFF. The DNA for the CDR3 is TGCAGTGCTAGGAATCTCCCTCCGGGTACAGGGGCCGGGGAGCTGTTTTTT.

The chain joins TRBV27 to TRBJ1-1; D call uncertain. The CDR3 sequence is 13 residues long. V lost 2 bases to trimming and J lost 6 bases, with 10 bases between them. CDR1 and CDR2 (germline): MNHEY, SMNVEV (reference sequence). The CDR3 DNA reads TGTGCCAGCAGTTTAGGTAGAGTGGCTGAAGCTTTCTTT. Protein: CASSLGRVAEAFF.

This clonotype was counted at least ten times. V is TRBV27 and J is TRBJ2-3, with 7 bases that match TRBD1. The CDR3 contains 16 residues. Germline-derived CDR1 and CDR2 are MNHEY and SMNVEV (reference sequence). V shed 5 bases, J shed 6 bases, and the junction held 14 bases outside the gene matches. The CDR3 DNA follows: TGTGCCAGCAGTCCCCGGGGACAGCTCACCCCCGATACGCAGTATTTT. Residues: CASSPRGQLTPDTQYF.